Listed below are T cell receptor beta chains from one sample, sequenced in a study of cytomegalovirus exposure and HLA in healthy donors. Generated by immunoSEQ multiplex PCR, the TCRdb table keeps only in-frame clones and is missing some. The data show under 200,000 clones, with around 83% seen just once and 5% to 7% held by the top ten. The specimen sequenced was PBMCs. The receptors were gathered from a man aged 50-60 years in good health and CMV-seropositive. The CDR3 runs from the conserved cysteine through the conserved F or W. A D gene is named only where the DNA matches it firmly. Clone size, where shown, is once, few, many, or a class for clones that have expanded.

CDR3nt,CDR3aa,v_gene,abundance,d_gene,j_gene
TGTGCCAGCAGCTCCCCCAGGGGACGGGGGGCTAGGGTTGAGCAGTTCTTC,CASSSPRGRGARVEQFF,TRBV7-4,NA,NA,TRBJ2-1
TGTGCCAGCAGCTTGCAGGGGGGCACTGAAGCTTTCTTT,CASSLQGGTEAFF,TRBV5-8,NA,TRBD1,TRBJ1-1
TGTGCCAGCAGTTCCGCGGGGGCGACGTACAATGAGCAGTTCTTC,CASSSAGATYNEQFF,TRBV6-1,NA,NA,TRBJ2-1
TGTGCCAGCCTACGGACTAGCGGGATTCAAGAGACCCAGTACTTC,CASLRTSGIQETQYF,TRBV25-1,NA,TRBD2,TRBJ2-5
TGTGCCAGCAGTGGAGTTCCTGGAAAACAGAACACCGGGGAGCTGTTTTTT,CASSGVPGKQNTGELFF,TRBV5-4,few,NA,TRBJ2-2
TGTGCCAGCACCGCTTCCCAGGGGGCGCACACTGAAGCTTTCTTT,CASTASQGAHTEAFF,TRBV2,once,TRBD1,TRBJ1-1
TGTGCCAGCAGCCCAGGACAGGGGAACACTGAAGCTTTCTTT,CASSPGQGNTEAFF,TRBV11-3,NA,TRBD1,TRBJ1-1
TGTGCCAGCAGCTCTGGATTGGACATCTACGAGCAGTACTTC,CASSSGLDIYEQYF,TRBV7-8,once,NA,TRBJ2-7
TGTGCCAGCTCACCGGGACAGGACTATGGCTACACCTTC,CASSPGQDYGYTF,TRBV18,few,TRBD1,TRBJ1-2
TGTGCCAGCTCACCGGAGCAGGGCGATAACTATGGCTACACCTTC,CASSPEQGDNYGYTF,TRBV18,NA,NA,TRBJ1-2
TGTGCCAGCTCACCACTTGGACAGGGGGTCGAAGCTTTCTTT,CASSPLGQGVEAFF,TRBV18,NA,TRBD1,TRBJ1-1
TGTGCCAGCACTGGGGACAGGGGCCACGGCTACACCTTC,CASTGDRGHGYTF,TRBV25-1,once,TRBD1,TRBJ1-2
TGTGCCAGCAACCGCGGACAGGGACCCTATGGCTACACCTTC,CASNRGQGPYGYTF,TRBV7-9,NA,TRBD1,TRBJ1-2
TGTGCCAGCAGCAAGACGGGCTATGGCTACACCTTC,CASSKTGYGYTF,TRBV6-1,NA,NA,TRBJ1-2
TGTGCCAGCAGTTTATCGCAGGGCTCCACTGAAGCTTTCTTT,CASSLSQGSTEAFF,TRBV27,NA,NA,TRBJ1-1
TGTGCCAGCAGCTTACGGACACTAAGCTACACAGATACGCAGTATTTT,CASSLRTLSYTDTQYF,TRBV7-9,NA,NA,TRBJ2-3
TGTGCCAGCAGTTATTCACTGGTCCAAGAGACCCAGTACTTC,CASSYSLVQETQYF,TRBV6-6,NA,NA,TRBJ2-5
TGTGCCAGCAGCTCCGGGAGGGCCAATGAGCAGTTCTTC,CASSSGRANEQFF,TRBV5-4,NA,TRBD2,TRBJ2-1
TGTGCCAGCAGCCCAGGGGGCACTGAAGCTTTCTTT,CASSPGGTEAFF,TRBV7-9,NA,TRBD1,TRBJ1-1
TGTGCCAGCAGTCACAGGGATAGCAATCAGCCCCAGCATTTT,CASSHRDSNQPQHF,TRBV27,many,NA,TRBJ1-5
TGTGCCAGCAGTCTACAGGGGGGAAACACTGAAGCTTTCTTT,CASSLQGGNTEAFF,TRBV28,NA,TRBD1,TRBJ1-1
TGTGCCAGCAGCTTAGACAGGAACACTGAAGCTTTCTTT,CASSLDRNTEAFF,TRBV7-9,NA,NA,TRBJ1-1
TGTGCCAGTTCGGGGCCTAGCGGGGCCCAAAACATTCAATACTTC,CASSGPSGAQNIQYF,TRBV2,once,TRBD2,TRBJ2-4
TGTGCCAGCTCTAGACAGGGTGGGACTGAAGCTTTCTTT,CASSRQGGTEAFF,TRBV9,NA,TRBD1,TRBJ1-1
TGTGCCAGCAAGAGGGCTCCTAGCAATCAGCCCCAGCATTTT,CASKRAPSNQPQHF,TRBV27,NA,NA,TRBJ1-5
TGTGCCAGCAGCCAAGCAGCTAACTATGGCTACACCTTC,CASSQAANYGYTF,TRBV14,few,NA,TRBJ1-2
TGCAGCGTTAGAACAGGGGGTATGTACGAGCAGTACTTC,CSVRTGGMYEQYF,TRBV29-1,NA,TRBD1,TRBJ2-7
TGTGCCACCAGCAGAGGACAGGGGGTGAGATATGAGCAGTTCTTC,CATSRGQGVRYEQFF,TRBV15,NA,TRBD1,TRBJ2-1
TGTGCCAGCACCGATGTTGGGGGGGCCAATCAGCCCCAGCATTTT,CASTDVGGANQPQHF,TRBV28,few,NA,TRBJ1-5
TGTGCCAGCAACGGGGAAGCCGAGGACACTGAAGCTTTCTTT,CASNGEAEDTEAFF,TRBV5-6,once,NA,TRBJ1-1
TGTGCCAGCAGCTTACCGGGACAGGGGAAAGATCAGCCCCAGCATTTT,CASSLPGQGKDQPQHF,TRBV5-8,once,TRBD1,TRBJ1-5
TGCGCCAGCAGCCCCGAGGTCCCCAGGAGGGATACGCAGTATTTT,CASSPEVPRRDTQYF,TRBV5-1,NA,NA,TRBJ2-3
TGTGCCAGCAGTCCCAACAGGGGCGGAGAGACCCAGTACTTC,CASSPNRGGETQYF,TRBV6-6,NA,TRBD1,TRBJ2-5
TGCAGCGTTGTAGGGGACAGGGGGGGTAACACTGAAGCTTTCTTT,CSVVGDRGGNTEAFF,TRBV29-1,NA,TRBD1,TRBJ1-1
TGTGCCAGCAGTAGACAGGGGCGCACCTACGAGCAGTACTTC,CASSRQGRTYEQYF,TRBV13,NA,TRBD1,TRBJ2-7
TGTGCCAGCAGCCCCCTCAACAGGGGTAGGGAGCTGTTTTTT,CASSPLNRGRELFF,TRBV6-1,NA,TRBD1,TRBJ2-2
TGTGCCAGTAGTATCCCCATTAGCACCGCGGAGCAGTTCTTC,CASSIPISTAEQFF,TRBV19,NA,NA,TRBJ2-1
TGCGCCAGCAGCCAAAGGACAGGGACCATGAACACTGAAGCTTTCTTT,CASSQRTGTMNTEAFF,TRBV5-1,NA,TRBD1,TRBJ1-1
TGTGCCAGCAGTGAACATCGCGGCGGTCTAAATGAAAAACTGTTTTTT,CASSEHRGGLNEKLFF,TRBV6-1,NA,NA,TRBJ1-4
TGTGCCAGCAGCCAAGCTCTCGGCAATCAGCCCCAGCATTTT,CASSQALGNQPQHF,TRBV14,NA,NA,TRBJ1-5
TGTGCCAGCAGCCAAGGCCCCGGACAGGGGGCGAACGAGCAGTACTTC,CASSQGPGQGANEQYF,TRBV14,NA,TRBD1,TRBJ2-7
TGTGCCAGCAGCCTCAGCGGGGGTTCCTACAATGAGCAGTTCTTC,CASSLSGGSYNEQFF,TRBV5-8,NA,TRBD2,TRBJ2-1
TGTGCCAGCAGTTCACAGGGGTTAAACATTCAGTACTTC,CASSSQGLNIQYF,TRBV2,once,TRBD1,TRBJ2-4
TGTGCCAGCAGCGGCCCGGCTAGCGGGGGGCATAGCTCCTACAATGAGCAGTTCTTC,CASSGPASGGHSSYNEQFF,TRBV7-8,once,TRBD2,TRBJ2-1
TGTGCCAGCATTTGGGACAGAGGGGATGCTTTCTTT,CASIWDRGDAFF,TRBV6-1,NA,TRBD1,TRBJ1-1
TGTGCCAGCAGTTACCAAGGGAGAAATGAAAAACTGTTTTTT,CASSYQGRNEKLFF,TRBV6-6,NA,NA,TRBJ1-4
TGCGCCAGCAGCCAAGCAGGGAGGGGCACACTCTCTGGAAACACCATATATTTT,CASSQAGRGTLSGNTIYF,TRBV4-1,NA,NA,TRBJ1-3
TGTGCCAGCAGTACCCCTAGAGGGACTGAGAACACTGAAGCTTTCTTT,CASSTPRGTENTEAFF,TRBV5-6,many,NA,TRBJ1-1
TGCGCCAGCACCTACGGGACTAGCGGGGGGGCCGGCGTCAACGAGCAGTACTTC,CASTYGTSGGAGVNEQYF,TRBV5-1,few,TRBD2,TRBJ2-7
TGTGCCAGCAGCGGATGGGACAGGACCTCGGATACGCAGTATTTT,CASSGWDRTSDTQYF,TRBV5-6,NA,TRBD1,TRBJ2-3
TGTGCCAGCAGCCCAGGACTAGCGGGAACGAACACCGGGGAGCTGTTTTTT,CASSPGLAGTNTGELFF,TRBV7-2,NA,TRBD2,TRBJ2-2
TGTGCCAGCAGCTTTGGGCTGACAGGGTTCACTGAAGCTTTCTTT,CASSFGLTGFTEAFF,TRBV5-8,NA,TRBD1,TRBJ1-1
TGTGCCAGCAGCCTCCGACTAGTTGGTAGCACAGATACGCAGTATTTT,CASSLRLVGSTDTQYF,TRBV21-1,NA,NA,TRBJ2-3